These T cell receptor beta chains were read from a single sample in a study of shared T cell receptors in the human thymus. Using immunoSEQ multiplex PCR, the repertoire was profiled, and TCRdb retains in-frame clones only, with some absent. The sample consists of 600,000 or so clones, about 89% of them appearing once. This sample was shared with a second study, whose subject was human thymus T cells.

The source material was thymocytes. The origin of the receptors is a boy younger than two with a congenital heart defect. CDR3s include the opening cysteine and the closing phenylalanine or tryptophan. Each record gives: D gene, V gene, J gene, clone size, CDR3 protein, CDR3 DNA. The D gene is left open where the match is weak. Not every row has a clone size; where given, it reads once, few, many or a size class.

d_gene: TRBD1; v_gene: TRBV11-2; j_gene: TRBJ2-7; abundance: -; CDR3aa: CASSPPGQGAYEQYF; CDR3nt: TGTGCCAGCAGTCCTCCGGGACAGGGGGCGTACGAGCAGTACTTC
d_gene: -; v_gene: TRBV7-2; j_gene: TRBJ2-7; abundance: once; CDR3aa: CASSFGQDEYEQYF; CDR3nt: TGTGCCAGCAGCTTCGGACAAGACGAATACGAGCAGTACTTC
d_gene: TRBD2; v_gene: TRBV14; j_gene: TRBJ2-7; abundance: -; CDR3aa: CASSQGIMTRGSSHEQYF; CDR3nt: TGTGCCAGCAGCCAAGGGATTATGACGCGCGGGAGTAGCCACGAGCAGTACTTC
d_gene: TRBD2; v_gene: TRBV9; j_gene: TRBJ2-1; abundance: -; CDR3aa: CASSVDSGRAYNEQFF; CDR3nt: TGTGCCAGCAGCGTCGATAGCGGGAGGGCCTACAATGAGCAGTTCTTC
d_gene: TRBD1; v_gene: TRBV19; j_gene: TRBJ2-2; abundance: -; CDR3aa: CASSMAGQGAGELFF; CDR3nt: TGTGCCAGTAGTATGGCGGGACAGGGGGCCGGGGAGCTGTTTTTT
d_gene: TRBD2; v_gene: TRBV28; j_gene: TRBJ2-3; abundance: -; CDR3aa: CASSLPSGGGTDTQYF; CDR3nt: TGTGCCAGCAGTTTACCTAGCGGGGGAGGTACAGATACGCAGTATTTT
d_gene: -; v_gene: TRBV5-4; j_gene: TRBJ2-2; abundance: -; CDR3aa: CASRTLATGELFF; CDR3nt: TGTGCCAGCAGGACCCTAGCGACCGGGGAGCTGTTTTTT
d_gene: -; v_gene: TRBV4-1; j_gene: TRBJ2-5; abundance: -; CDR3aa: CASSQVGLGGTETQYF; CDR3nt: TGCGCCAGCAGCCAAGTGGGGTTGGGGGGTACAGAGACCCAGTACTTC
d_gene: TRBD1; v_gene: TRBV14; j_gene: TRBJ2-7; abundance: -; CDR3aa: CASSQGTGGSYEQYF; CDR3nt: TGTGCCAGCAGCCAAGGGACAGGAGGCTCCTACGAGCAGTACTTC
d_gene: -; v_gene: TRBV30; j_gene: TRBJ2-3; abundance: -; CDR3aa: CAWSFGPRLPLTDTQYF; CDR3nt: TGTGCCTGGAGTTTTGGTCCGAGGCTTCCACTCACAGATACGCAGTATTTT
d_gene: TRBD2; v_gene: TRBV15; j_gene: TRBJ2-1; abundance: once; CDR3aa: CATSRVGGSSYNEQFF; CDR3nt: TGTGCCACCAGCAGAGTGGGCGGGAGCTCCTACAATGAGCAGTTCTTC
d_gene: -; v_gene: TRBV6-1; j_gene: TRBJ1-5; abundance: -; CDR3aa: CASSDGQPQHF; CDR3nt: TGTGCCAGCAGTGACGGGCAGCCCCAGCATTTT
d_gene: TRBD2; v_gene: TRBV2; j_gene: TRBJ2-1; abundance: -; CDR3aa: CASSWTSGGNNEQFF; CDR3nt: TGTGCCAGCAGCTGGACTAGCGGGGGTAACAATGAGCAGTTCTTC
d_gene: TRBD1; v_gene: TRBV13; j_gene: TRBJ1-1; abundance: -; CDR3aa: CASSKRQGGDTEAFF; CDR3nt: TGTGCCAGCAGCAAGAGACAGGGGGGGGACACTGAAGCTTTCTTT
d_gene: -; v_gene: TRBV4-1; j_gene: TRBJ1-1; abundance: few; CDR3aa: CASSLGGPGTEAFF; CDR3nt: TGCGCCAGCAGCCTGGGTGGCCCCGGGACTGAAGCTTTCTTT
d_gene: -; v_gene: TRBV27; j_gene: TRBJ1-6; abundance: -; CDR3aa: CASSLCNISYNSPLHF; CDR3nt: TGTGCCAGCAGTTTATGTAACATCTCCTATAATTCACCCCTCCACTTT
d_gene: TRBD2; v_gene: TRBV7-3; j_gene: TRBJ2-2; abundance: -; CDR3aa: CASSPPGGGTDTGELFF; CDR3nt: TGTGCCAGCAGCCCACCGGGGGGGGGCACGGACACCGGGGAGCTGTTTTTT
d_gene: TRBD1; v_gene: TRBV28; j_gene: TRBJ1-5; abundance: -; CDR3aa: CASRGQGVGQPQHF; CDR3nt: TGTGCCAGCAGGGGACAGGGGGTCGGTCAGCCCCAGCATTTT
d_gene: -; v_gene: TRBV20-1; j_gene: TRBJ2-7; abundance: few; CDR3aa: CSARVDEQYF; CDR3nt: TGCAGTGCTAGAGTCGACGAGCAGTACTTC
d_gene: -; v_gene: TRBV10-2; j_gene: TRBJ2-5; abundance: -; CDR3aa: CASSESGGDQETQYF; CDR3nt: TGCGCCAGCAGTGAGTCAGGAGGGGACCAAGAGACCCAGTACTTC
d_gene: TRBD1; v_gene: TRBV10-3; j_gene: TRBJ1-6; abundance: -; CDR3aa: CAIRRGGTGVHSPLHF; CDR3nt: TGTGCCATCCGTCGTGGGGGGACAGGGGTACATTCACCCCTCCACTTT
d_gene: TRBD1; v_gene: TRBV29-1; j_gene: TRBJ1-1; abundance: -; CDR3aa: CSSAPPGGYTEAFF; CDR3nt: TGCAGCTCCGCCCCCCCAGGGGGTTACACTGAAGCTTTCTTT
d_gene: TRBD2; v_gene: TRBV4-1; j_gene: TRBJ2-3; abundance: -; CDR3aa: CASSLELAGDPDTQYF; CDR3nt: TGCGCCAGCAGCCTAGAACTAGCGGGAGACCCAGATACGCAGTATTTT
d_gene: TRBD1; v_gene: TRBV18; j_gene: TRBJ2-1; abundance: -; CDR3aa: CASSSPGQSYNEQFF; CDR3nt: TGTGCCAGCTCAAGCCCGGGACAGAGTTACAATGAGCAGTTCTTC
d_gene: -; v_gene: TRBV25-1; j_gene: TRBJ1-2; abundance: -; CDR3aa: CASKGQARYGYTF; CDR3nt: TGTGCCAGCAAGGGGCAGGCGAGGTATGGCTACACCTTC
d_gene: TRBD1; v_gene: TRBV5-6; j_gene: TRBJ1-6; abundance: few; CDR3aa: CASSGRGLDSPLHF; CDR3nt: TGTGCCAGCAGCGGCAGGGGGTTGGATTCACCCCTCCACTTT
d_gene: -; v_gene: TRBV7-2; j_gene: TRBJ2-5; abundance: -; CDR3aa: CASSLGGRSLEQYF; CDR3nt: TGTGCCAGCAGCTTAGGGGGGCGTTCCTTGGAGCAGTACTTC
d_gene: -; v_gene: TRBV29-1; j_gene: TRBJ2-1; abundance: -; CDR3aa: CSVEVSERRYNEQFF; CDR3nt: TGCAGCGTTGAAGTTTCGGAGCGGAGATACAATGAGCAGTTCTTC
d_gene: -; v_gene: TRBV19; j_gene: TRBJ2-3; abundance: -; CDR3aa: CASSIHRGGSTDTQYF; CDR3nt: TGTGCCAGTAGTATCCACCGCGGCGGCAGCACAGATACGCAGTATTTT
d_gene: TRBD1; v_gene: TRBV6-1; j_gene: TRBJ1-4; abundance: few; CDR3aa: CAGGQGTNEKLFF; CDR3nt: TGTGCCGGCGGACAGGGAACTAATGAAAAACTGTTTTTT
d_gene: TRBD1; v_gene: TRBV28; j_gene: TRBJ1-3; abundance: -; CDR3aa: CASSLCQQGNSGNTIYF; CDR3nt: TGTGCCAGCAGTTTATGTCAACAGGGGAACTCTGGAAACACCATATATTTT
d_gene: TRBD2; v_gene: TRBV2; j_gene: TRBJ2-2; abundance: -; CDR3aa: CASSRKGLAGVLGQGTGELFF; CDR3nt: TGTGCCAGCAGCCGAAAGGGGCTAGCGGGAGTACTAGGCCAGGGCACCGGGGAGCTGTTTTTT
d_gene: -; v_gene: TRBV28; j_gene: TRBJ1-5; abundance: -; CDR3aa: CASSLGGRGNQPQHF; CDR3nt: TGTGCCAGCAGTTTGGGAGGGCGGGGAAATCAGCCCCAGCATTTT
d_gene: TRBD2; v_gene: TRBV11-2; j_gene: TRBJ2-1; abundance: -; CDR3aa: CASSFTDSGGYNEQFF; CDR3nt: TGTGCCAGCAGCTTCACCGATAGCGGGGGGTACAATGAGCAGTTCTTC
d_gene: -; v_gene: TRBV30; j_gene: TRBJ2-1; abundance: -; CDR3aa: CAWSVPGSWQFF; CDR3nt: TGTGCCTGGAGTGTACCCGGGAGCTGGCAGTTCTTC
d_gene: -; v_gene: TRBV5-8; j_gene: TRBJ2-7; abundance: -; CDR3aa: CASNVGSQTYEQYF; CDR3nt: TGTGCCAGCAATGTGGGCAGTCAGACCTACGAGCAGTACTTC
d_gene: TRBD2; v_gene: TRBV28; j_gene: TRBJ2-7; abundance: -; CDR3aa: CASSWGLAGVYEQYF; CDR3nt: TGTGCCAGCAGTTGGGGACTAGCGGGTGTCTACGAGCAGTACTTC
d_gene: -; v_gene: TRBV25-1; j_gene: TRBJ1-6; abundance: -; CDR3aa: CASSARTDTISYNSPLHF; CDR3nt: TGTGCCAGCAGTGCGCGGACAGATACCATCTCCTATAATTCACCCCTCCACTTT
d_gene: TRBD1; v_gene: TRBV6-5; j_gene: TRBJ1-6; abundance: -; CDR3aa: CASSSDRGGYDSPLHF; CDR3nt: TGTGCCAGCAGTTCAGACAGGGGAGGATACGATTCACCCCTCCACTTT
d_gene: TRBD2; v_gene: TRBV10-1; j_gene: TRBJ2-7; abundance: once; CDR3aa: CASRGLAGGLTYEQYF; CDR3nt: TGCGCCAGCAGAGGACTAGCGGGGGGCCTAACCTACGAGCAGTACTTC
d_gene: -; v_gene: TRBV27; j_gene: TRBJ2-1; abundance: -; CDR3aa: CASSLPVRGAGNEQFF; CDR3nt: TGTGCCAGCAGTTTACCCGTGCGGGGCGCGGGCAATGAGCAGTTCTTC
d_gene: TRBD1; v_gene: TRBV9; j_gene: TRBJ1-6; abundance: -; CDR3aa: CASSARQGDNSPLHF; CDR3nt: TGTGCCAGCAGCGCTAGACAGGGAGACAATTCACCCCTCCACTTT